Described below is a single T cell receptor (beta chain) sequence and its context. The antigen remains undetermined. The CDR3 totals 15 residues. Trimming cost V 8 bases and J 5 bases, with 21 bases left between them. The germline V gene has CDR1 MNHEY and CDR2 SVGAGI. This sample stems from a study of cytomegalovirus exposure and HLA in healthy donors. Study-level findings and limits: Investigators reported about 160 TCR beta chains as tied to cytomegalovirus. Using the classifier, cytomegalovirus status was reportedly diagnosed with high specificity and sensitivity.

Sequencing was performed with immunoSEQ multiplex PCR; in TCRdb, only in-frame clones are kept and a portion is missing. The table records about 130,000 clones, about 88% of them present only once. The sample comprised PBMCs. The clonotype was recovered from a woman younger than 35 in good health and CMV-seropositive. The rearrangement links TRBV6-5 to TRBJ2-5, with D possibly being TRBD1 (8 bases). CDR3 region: CASVARTGRVETQYF. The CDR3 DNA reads TGTGCCAGCGTGGCCAGGACAGGGAGGGTGGAGACCCAGTACTTC.